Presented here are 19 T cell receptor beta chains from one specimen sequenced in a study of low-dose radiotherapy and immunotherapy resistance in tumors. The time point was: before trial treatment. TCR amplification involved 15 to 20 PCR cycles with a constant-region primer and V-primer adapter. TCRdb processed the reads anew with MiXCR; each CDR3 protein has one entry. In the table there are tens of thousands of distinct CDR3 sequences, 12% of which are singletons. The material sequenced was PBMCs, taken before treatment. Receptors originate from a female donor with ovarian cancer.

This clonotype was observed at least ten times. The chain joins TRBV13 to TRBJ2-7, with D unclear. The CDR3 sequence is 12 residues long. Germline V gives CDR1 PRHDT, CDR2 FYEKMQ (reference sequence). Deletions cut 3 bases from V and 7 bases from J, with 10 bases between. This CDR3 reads CASSLNLGEQYF. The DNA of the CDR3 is TGTGCCAGCAGCTTGAACCTGGGAGAGCAGTACTTC.

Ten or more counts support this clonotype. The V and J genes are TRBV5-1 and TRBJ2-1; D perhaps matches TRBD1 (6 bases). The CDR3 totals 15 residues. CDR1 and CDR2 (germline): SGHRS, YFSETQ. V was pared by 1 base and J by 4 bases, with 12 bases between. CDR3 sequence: CASSLRTGRYNEQFF. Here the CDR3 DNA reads TGCGCCAGCAGCTTGAGAACAGGGCGGTACAATGAGCAGTTCTTC. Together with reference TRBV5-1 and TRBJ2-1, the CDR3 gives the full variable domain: KAGVTQTPRYLIKTRGQQVTLSCSPISGHRSVSWYQQTPGQGLQFLFEYFSETQRNKGNFPGRFSGRQFSNSRSEMNVSTLELGDSALYLCASSLRTGRYNEQFFGPGTRLTVL.

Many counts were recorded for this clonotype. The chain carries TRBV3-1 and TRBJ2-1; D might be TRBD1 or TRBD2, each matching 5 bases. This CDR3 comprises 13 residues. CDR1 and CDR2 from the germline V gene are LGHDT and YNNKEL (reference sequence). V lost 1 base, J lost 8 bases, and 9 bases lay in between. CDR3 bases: TGTGCCAGCAGCCAAGGTAGAGGGGATGAGCAGTTCTTC. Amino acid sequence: CASSQGRGDEQFF.

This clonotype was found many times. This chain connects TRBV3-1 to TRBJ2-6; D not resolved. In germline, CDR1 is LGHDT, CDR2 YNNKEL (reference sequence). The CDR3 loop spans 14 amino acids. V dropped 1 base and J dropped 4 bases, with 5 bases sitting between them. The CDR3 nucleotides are TGTGCCAGCAGCCAAGGGGCAGGGGCCAACGTCCTGACTTTC. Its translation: CASSQGAGANVLTF.

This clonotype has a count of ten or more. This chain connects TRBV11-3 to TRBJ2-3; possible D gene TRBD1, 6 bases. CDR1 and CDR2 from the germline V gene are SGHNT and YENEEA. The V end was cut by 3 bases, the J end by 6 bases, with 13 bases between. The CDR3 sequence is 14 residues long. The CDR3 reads CASSLVYQGDTQYF. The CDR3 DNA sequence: TGTGCCAGCAGCTTGGTCTACCAGGGGGATACGCAGTATTTT.

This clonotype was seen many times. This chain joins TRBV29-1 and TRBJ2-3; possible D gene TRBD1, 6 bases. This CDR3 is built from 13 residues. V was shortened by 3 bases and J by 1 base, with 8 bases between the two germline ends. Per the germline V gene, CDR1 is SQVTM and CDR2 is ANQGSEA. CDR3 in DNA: TGCAGCGTTGACCGACAGGGCACAGATACGCAGTATTTT. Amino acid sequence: CSVDRQGTDTQYF.

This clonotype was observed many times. CDR3: CASPLRQGADGTGTGELFF. CDR3 in DNA: TGTGCCAGCCCTCTTCGACAGGGTGCAGACGGAACCGGCACCGGGGAGCTGTTTTTT. This chain uses TRBV7-2 with TRBJ2-2; 7 nucleotides match TRBD1. The CDR3 contains 19 residues. Germline CDR1 and CDR2: SGHTA and FQGNSA. V lost 8 bases, J lost 4 bases, and 22 bases stayed unmatched. Based on the CDR3 plus reference TRBV7-2 and TRBJ2-2, the full variable domain is GAGVSQSPSNKVTEKGKDVELRCDPISGHTALYWYRQSLGQGLEFLIYFQGNSAPDKSGLPSDRFSAERTGGSVSTLTIQRTQQEDSAVYLCASPLRQGADGTGTGELFFGEGSRLTVL.

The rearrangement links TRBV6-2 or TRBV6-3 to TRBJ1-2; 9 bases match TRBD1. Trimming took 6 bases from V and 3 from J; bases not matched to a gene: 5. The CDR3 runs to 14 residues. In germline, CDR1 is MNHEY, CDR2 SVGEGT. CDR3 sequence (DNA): TGTGCCAGCAGGACAGGGGGTGCGCACTATGGCTACACCTTC. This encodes CASRTGGAHYGYTF.

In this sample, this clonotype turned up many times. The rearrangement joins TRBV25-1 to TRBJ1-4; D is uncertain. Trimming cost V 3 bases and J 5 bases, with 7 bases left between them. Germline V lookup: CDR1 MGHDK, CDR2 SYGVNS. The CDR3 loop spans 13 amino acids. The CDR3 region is CASSDRLNEKLFF. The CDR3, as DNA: TGTGCCAGCAGTGACAGGCTCAATGAAAAACTGTTTTTT.

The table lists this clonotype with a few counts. The chain's CDR3 is CASSRTGTGGEETQYF. The CDR3 region has the DNA TGTGCCAGCAGTCGTACCGGGACAGGGGGCGAAGAGACCCAGTACTTC. The V call is TRBV6-5, the J call TRBJ2-5; 12 nucleotides line up with TRBD1. The CDR3 spans 16 residues. Germline loops: CDR1 MNHEY, CDR2 SVGAGI. The V segment lost 5 bases and the J segment 3 bases; nucleotides outside the gene matches: 7.

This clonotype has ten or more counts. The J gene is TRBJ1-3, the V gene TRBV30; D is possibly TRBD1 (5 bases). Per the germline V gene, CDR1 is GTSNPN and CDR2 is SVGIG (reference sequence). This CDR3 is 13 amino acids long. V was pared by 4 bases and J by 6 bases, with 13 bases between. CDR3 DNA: TGTGCCTGGAAGGGAAACAGGAAAAACACCATATATTTT. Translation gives CAWKGNRKNTIYF.

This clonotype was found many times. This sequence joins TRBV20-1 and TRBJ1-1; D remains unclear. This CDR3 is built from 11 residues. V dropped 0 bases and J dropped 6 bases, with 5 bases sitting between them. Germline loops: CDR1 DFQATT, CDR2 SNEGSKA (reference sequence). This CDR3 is CSARDLSEAFF. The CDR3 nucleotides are TGCAGTGCTAGAGACCTTTCTGAAGCTTTCTTT.

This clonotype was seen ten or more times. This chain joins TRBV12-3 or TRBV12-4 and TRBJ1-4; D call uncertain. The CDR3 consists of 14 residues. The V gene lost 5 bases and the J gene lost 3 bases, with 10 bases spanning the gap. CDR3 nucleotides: TGTGCCAGCAGTCGAGACCCAGCTAATGAAAAACTGTTTTTT. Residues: CASSRDPANEKLFF.

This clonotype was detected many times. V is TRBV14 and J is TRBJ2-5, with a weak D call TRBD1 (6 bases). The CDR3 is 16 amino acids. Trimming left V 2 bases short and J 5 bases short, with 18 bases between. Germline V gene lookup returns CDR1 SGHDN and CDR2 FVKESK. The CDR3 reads CASSQLLQGSGETQYF. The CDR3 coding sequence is TGTGCCAGCAGCCAACTACTTCAGGGGAGCGGTGAGACCCAGTACTTC.

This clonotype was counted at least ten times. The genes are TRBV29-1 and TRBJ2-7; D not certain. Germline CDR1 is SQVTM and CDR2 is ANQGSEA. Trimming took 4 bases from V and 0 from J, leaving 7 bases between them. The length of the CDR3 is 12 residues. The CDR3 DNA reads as TGCAGCGTTGCCCAGGACTCCTACGAGCAGTACTTC. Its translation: CSVAQDSYEQYF.

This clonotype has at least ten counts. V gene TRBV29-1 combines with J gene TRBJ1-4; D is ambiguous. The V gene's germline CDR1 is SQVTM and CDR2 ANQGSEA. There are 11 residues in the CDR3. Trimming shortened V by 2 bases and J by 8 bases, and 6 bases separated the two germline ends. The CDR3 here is CSVEQDEKLFF. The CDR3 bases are TGCAGCGTTGAACAGGACGAAAAACTGTTTTTT.

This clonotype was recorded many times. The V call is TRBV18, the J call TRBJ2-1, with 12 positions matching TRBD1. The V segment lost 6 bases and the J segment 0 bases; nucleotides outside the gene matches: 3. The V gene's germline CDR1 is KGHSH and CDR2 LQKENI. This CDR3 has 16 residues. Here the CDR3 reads CASSGQGASSYNEQFF. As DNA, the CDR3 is TGTGCCAGCTCGGGACAGGGGGCGAGCTCCTACAATGAGCAGTTCTTC.

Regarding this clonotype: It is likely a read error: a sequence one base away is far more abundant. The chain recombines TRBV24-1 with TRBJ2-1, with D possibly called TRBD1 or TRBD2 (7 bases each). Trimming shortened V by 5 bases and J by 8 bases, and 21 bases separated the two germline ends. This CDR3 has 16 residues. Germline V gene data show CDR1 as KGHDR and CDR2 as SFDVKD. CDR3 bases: TGTGCCACCAGTGTCTCTGGCGGGAGCCAGGGGGATGAGCAGTTCTTC. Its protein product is CATSVSGGSQGDEQFF.

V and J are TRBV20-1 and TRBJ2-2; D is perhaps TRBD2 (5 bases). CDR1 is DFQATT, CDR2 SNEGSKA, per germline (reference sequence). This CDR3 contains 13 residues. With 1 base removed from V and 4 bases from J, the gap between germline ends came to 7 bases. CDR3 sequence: CSARAGFTGELFF. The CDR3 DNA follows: TGCAGTGCTAGAGCGGGGTTCACCGGGGAGCTGTTTTTT.